These 10 T cell receptor beta chains were all obtained from the same sample, sequenced in a study of Ad26.COV2.S vaccination and SARS-CoV-2 variants. Specified treatment: around 19 received Ad26.COV2.S at low or high dose, single or two shots; about 5 received placebo; per-sample allocation not given. Sampling happened 63 days after the first vaccine or placebo injection. Libraries were prepared by immunoSEQ multiplex PCR; TCRdb keeps only in-frame clonotypes and omits some of them. In the table there are about 400,000 clones, roughly 90% of which are singletons. Material: peripheral blood, obtained in a trial of Ad26.COV2.S vaccine versus placebo. Every receptor here comes from a person aged 18-65 years who received the Ad26.COV2.S COVID-19 vaccine or a placebo.

The CDR3 bases are TGTGCCAGCAGCTTGGCCGGGGAGCTGTTTTTT. Translation gives CASSLAGELFF. This chain links TRBV5-8 with TRBJ2-2, with no clear D. There are 11 residues in the CDR3. From germline, CDR1 is SGHTS and CDR2 YDEGEE. Deletions cut 0 bases from V and 6 bases from J, with 0 bases between.

The DNA of the CDR3 is TGTGCCAGCAGCCCTCGGGACAGGACCTACGAGCAGTACTTC. This codes for CASSPRDRTYEQYF. This chain links TRBV7-9 with TRBJ2-7; 8 bases line up with TRBD1. The germline V gene has CDR1 SEHNR and CDR2 FQNEAQ (reference sequence). V trimming: 5 bases; J trimming: 2 bases; junction bases outside the gene matches: 5. CDR3 size: 14 residues.

The chain is built from TRBV6-5 and TRBJ1-3; D is ambiguous. V was shortened by 8 bases and J by 1 base, with 15 bases between the two germline ends. CDR3 length: 15 amino acids. Looked up from germline, CDR1 is MNHEY and CDR2 is SVGAGI. The CDR3 DNA sequence: TGTGCCAGCTACCCTGGACTGGGTTCTGGAAACACCATATATTTT. Amino acid sequence: CASYPGLGSGNTIYF.

This clone occurred once. The gene calls are TRBV5-5 and TRBJ2-1; D possibly corresponds to TRBD1 (8 bases). The CDR3 covers 15 residues. Germline V gene sequence: CDR1 SGHKS, CDR2 YYEKEE (reference sequence). V was shortened by 3 bases and J by 4 bases, with 14 bases between the two germline ends. DNA of the CDR3: TGTGCCAGCAGCTGGGAACAGGGGGGGTACAATGAGCAGTTCTTC. Protein sequence: CASSWEQGGYNEQFF.

The chain combines TRBV18 with TRBJ1-6; TRBD1 matches at 8 bases. The CDR3 runs 15 residues. CDR1 is KGHSH, CDR2 LQKENI, per germline. Trimming cost V 4 bases and J 5 bases; bases outside gene matches: 4. The CDR3, as DNA: TGTGCCAGCTCACGCGGACAGGGAAATAATTCACCCCTCCACTTT. Translating gives CASSRGQGNNSPLHF.

In DNA, the CDR3 is TGCGCCAGCAGCCAACTTCGGACCGGGACTAATTCTTACGAGCAGTACTTC. It is translated as CASSQLRTGTNSYEQYF. V usage is TRBV4-1 and J usage is TRBJ2-7, with 7 bases that match TRBD2. Losses at the gene ends were 2 bases for V and 4 bases for J; bases not matched to a gene: 14. The CDR3 length is 17 residues. The germline CDR1 and CDR2 sequences are MGHRA and YSYEKL.

This rearrangement joins TRBV15 to TRBJ2-7; 8 nucleotides line up with TRBD1. V gave up 6 bases and J gave up 3 bases; unmatched junction bases: 4. The CDR3 extends over 13 amino acids. CDR1 is LNHNV and CDR2 is YYDKDF in the germline V gene (reference sequence). This CDR3 reads CATRDRVDYEQYF. The DNA of the CDR3 is TGTGCCACCAGGGACAGGGTGGACTACGAGCAGTACTTC. Filled out from reference TRBV15 and TRBJ2-7, the complete variable domain reads DAMVIQNPRYQVTQFGKPVTLSCSQTLNHNVMYWYQQKSSQAPKLLFHYYDKDFNNEADTPDNFQSRRPNTSFCFLDIRSPGLGDTAMYLCATRDRVDYEQYFGPGTRLTVT.

The gene calls are TRBV4-3 and TRBJ2-7; TRBD1 is a possible D gene (5 bases). The CDR3 spans 15 residues. V was shortened by 0 bases and J by 8 bases, with 17 bases between the two germline ends. The germline CDR1 and CDR2 sequences are LGHNA and YSLEER. The CDR3 bases are TGCGCCAGCAGCCAAGAAATCTCAGGGTTGATTAAGCAGTACTTC. As protein: CASSQEISGLIKQYF.

The rearrangement uses TRBV7-2 and TRBJ2-3; 10 bases are shared with TRBD1. The CDR3 contains 16 residues. The V gene's germline CDR1 is SGHTA and CDR2 FQGNSA. The V gene end was trimmed by 1 base and the J gene end by 7 bases; junction bases not matched to a gene: 8. Written as DNA, the CDR3 is TGTGCCAGCAGCTTAGGTCCCGGGACAGGGGCTCATACGCAGTATTTT. As protein: CASSLGPGTGAHTQYF.

The rearrangement links TRBV5-6 to TRBJ2-1, with no clear D. This CDR3 contains 13 residues. V shed 4 bases and J shed 3 bases, with 8 bases lying between them. Per the germline V gene, CDR1 is SGHDT and CDR2 is YYEEEE. The CDR3 reads CASSRRLYNEQFF. DNA of the CDR3: TGTGCCAGCAGCCGACGCCTCTACAATGAGCAGTTCTTC. Based on the CDR3 plus reference TRBV5-6 and TRBJ2-1, the full variable domain is DAGVTQSPTHLIKTRGQQVTLRCSPKSGHDTVSWYQQALGQGPQFIFQYYEEEERQRGNFPDRFSGHQFPNYSSELNVNALLLGDSALYLCASSRRLYNEQFFGPGTRLTVL.